This TCR beta chain was sequenced for a study of lymphopenia after photon versus proton radiotherapy. Assay: immunoSEQ multiplex PCR; the TCRdb copy retains only in-frame clones and omits some. The sample consists of roughly 30,000 clones, around 85% of them appearing once. Study-wide points: After lymphocyte nadir, photon-treated repertoires showed oligoclonal expansion, especially CD8+ Temra. Relative stability marked proton patients; photon patients lost diversity and naive cells.

Germline loops: CDR1 SEHNR, CDR2 FQNEAQ (reference sequence). The CDR3 is made up of 19 amino acids. Trimming at V came to 8 bases and at J to 5 bases, leaving 26 bases not matched to a gene. In regard to this clone: The target antigen is unknown.

Sequenced here: peripheral blood, sampled from a patient treated with photon-based radiotherapy. The gene calls are TRBV7-9 and TRBJ2-7, with TRBD2 identical over 8 bases. This TCR was recovered from a man aged 50 to 60 with gastric cancer. The CDR3 DNA reads as TGTGCCAGCCAATACCCGGGGGGGCCATACATAACTGTCGTAAACGAGCAGTACGTC. This gives the protein CASQYPGGPYITVVNEQYV.